This T cell receptor beta chain was recorded in a study of PD-1 blockade in classical Hodgkin lymphoma. Study-wide background: Nivolumab dosing for patients was 3 mg/kg, administered intravenously every 2 weeks.

This CDR3 comprises 15 residues. V lost 4 bases, J lost 1 base, and 4 bases stayed unmatched. Germline V gives CDR1 SGHNT, CDR2 YYREEE (reference sequence). Points from the study as a whole: Unlike CD8+ TCR diversity, which did not rise significantly by C4D1, CD4+ TCR diversity did. After ASCT, patients who started nivolumab under 1 year later were excluded. At baseline, newly diagnosed patients reportedly showed less TCR diversity than healthy donors.

The sample's time point: cycle 4 day 1 (C4D1), after six to seven weeks of nivolumab. There was relapse after autologous stem cell transplantation in every patient, and there was variation in brentuximab vedotin exposure. Negative selection with magnetic separation was used to purify CD4+ T cells from thawed PBMCs. With respect to this clone: Antigen: not known.

Some clones are missing from TCRdb's copy, which holds only in-frame ones; the method was immunoSEQ multiplex PCR. The profile shows 25,000 to 30,000 clones, approximately 90% of them singletons. The receptor was isolated from a human donor with classical Hodgkin lymphoma. The rearrangement joins TRBV5-4 to TRBJ2-1; 8 positions match TRBD2. The sequencing used CD4+ T cells from blood, collected before the fourth cycle of nivolumab. The CDR3 sequence is CASSQIAGSYNEQFF. The CDR3 region has the DNA TGTGCCAGCAGCCAGATAGCGGGATCCTACAATGAGCAGTTCTTC.